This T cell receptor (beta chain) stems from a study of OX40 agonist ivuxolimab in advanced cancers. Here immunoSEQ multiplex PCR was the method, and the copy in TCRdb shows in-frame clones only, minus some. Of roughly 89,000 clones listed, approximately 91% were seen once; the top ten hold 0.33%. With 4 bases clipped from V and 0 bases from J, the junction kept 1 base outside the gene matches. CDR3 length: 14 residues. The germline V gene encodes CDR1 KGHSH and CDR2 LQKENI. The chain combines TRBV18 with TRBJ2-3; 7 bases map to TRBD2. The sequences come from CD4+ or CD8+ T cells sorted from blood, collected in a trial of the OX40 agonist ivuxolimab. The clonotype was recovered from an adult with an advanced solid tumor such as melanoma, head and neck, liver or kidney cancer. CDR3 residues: CASSRRESTDTQYF. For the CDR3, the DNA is TGTGCCAGCTCACGGCGGGAGAGCACAGATACGCAGTATTTT.